Sequencing of this T cell receptor beta chain was carried out in a study of CD8+ T cells in alopecia areata. In regard to this clone: Antigen: not known.

Study observations and caveats: Sequences from scalp samples also cover resident alphabeta T cells of normal skin. Mice showed TCR sharing more clearly than patients did, possibly owing to HLA.

cDNA serving as the sequencing template came from extracted, reverse transcribed RNA. Libraries were prepared by immunoSEQ multiplex PCR; TCRdb keeps only in-frame clonotypes and omits some of them. The table includes hundreds of thousands of clones, under 70% detected once. Looked up from germline, CDR1 is MNHNS and CDR2 is SASEGT. The CDR3 totals 12 residues. Trimming cost V 6 bases and J 3 bases, with 8 bases left between them. V gene TRBV6-1 combines with J gene TRBJ1-2; D unclear. The sequences come from CD4+ T cells sorted from blood, collected at week 0. The TCR comes from a human donor with alopecia areata. CDR3 nucleotide sequence: TGTGCCAGCAGGGGGATATACTATGGCTACACCTTC. It yields the protein CASRGIYYGYTF.